These 9 T cell receptor beta chains were all obtained from the same sample, sequenced in a study of monozygotic twins with inflammatory bowel disease. TCRdb reprocessed the 5' RACE reads; each CDR3 protein has one entry and no DNA is given. The sample holds around 100,000 distinct CDR3 sequences. Material for sequencing was blood. The source of these receptors is a human donor with ulcerative colitis or Crohn's disease, or a healthy co-twin of an affected twin (not recorded which).

The genes are TRBV20-1 and TRBJ2-7; TCRdb's D call, TRBD1, is unchecked because there is no DNA. This CDR3 is 13 amino acids long. Germline V CDR1 and CDR2: DFQATT, SNEGSKA (reference sequence). The CDR3 reads CSAEGGTFYEQYF.

CDR3 in amino acids: CASSQEKNAYEQYF. The chain links TRBV4-2 to TRBJ2-7. The germline V gene has CDR1 LGHNA and CDR2 YNFKEQ. The CDR3 consists of 14 residues.

This chain connects TRBV20-1 to TRBJ2-7. The V gene's germline CDR1 is DFQATT and CDR2 SNEGSKA (reference sequence). The CDR3 extends over 16 amino acids. CDR3 protein: CSARDRLAASSYEQYF.

The chain recombines TRBV18 with TRBJ2-7; TCRdb's D call of TRBD1 is untestable without DNA. The CDR3 runs 13 residues. Germline loops: CDR1 KGHSH, CDR2 LQKENI. The chain's CDR3 is CASSIDSTYEQYF.

The chain carries TRBV6-5 and TRBJ1-3; TCRdb outputs TRBD1, but without DNA this stays unchecked. Germline V gene data show CDR1 as MNHEY and CDR2 as SVGAGI. This CDR3 contains 17 residues. CDR3 sequence reads: CASSYSRSPLSGNTIYF.

The chain carries TRBV3-1 and TRBJ2-7; TCRdb picks TRBD1, but there is no DNA to check that call. CDR3 length equals 16 residues. Germline V lookup: CDR1 LGHDT, CDR2 YNNKEL (reference sequence). The CDR3 reads CASSRQRQGGGYEQYF.

V is TRBV20-1 and J is TRBJ2-4. This CDR3 has 11 amino acids. In germline, CDR1 is DFQATT, CDR2 SNEGSKA (reference sequence). This CDR3 reads CSARFQNIQYF.

The V and J genes are TRBV21-1 and TRBJ2-7. TRBV21-1 is a known pseudogene. The CDR3 runs to 17 residues. This chain's CDR3 is CASSQRDFGGRLYEQYF.

V is TRBV5-5 and J is TRBJ2-7. The CDR3 covers 14 residues. Germline loops: CDR1 SGHKS, CDR2 YYEKEE (reference sequence). The CDR3 spells CASSNGLAIYEQYF.